Sequencing of this T cell receptor beta chain was carried out in a study of response to subunit inactivated influenza vaccine. Study results and caveats: The authors suggested that every seasonal influenza vaccination recruits few new T cells.

The V gene lost 1 base and the J gene lost 2 bases, with 15 bases spanning the gap. CDR1 is DFQATT and CDR2 is SNEGSKA in the germline V gene (reference sequence). The CDR3 totals 16 residues. This clonotype was seen more than once but under ten times. Its antigen is undetermined. Using its own MiXCR run on the RT-PCR reads, TCRdb lists one record per CDR3 protein. The sample lists 300,000 to 350,000 distinct CDR3 sequences, about a fifth occurring once. The V and J genes are TRBV20-1 and TRBJ1-3, with D unclear. The sample here was PBMCs from blood, taken 21 months after vaccination. The receptor was isolated from a man between 45 and 75 years old who received an inactivated influenza vaccine. CDR3: CSARVRGSTPGNTIYF. CDR3 sequence (DNA): TGCAGTGCTAGAGTGAGAGGGAGCACACCTGGAAACACCATATATTTT.